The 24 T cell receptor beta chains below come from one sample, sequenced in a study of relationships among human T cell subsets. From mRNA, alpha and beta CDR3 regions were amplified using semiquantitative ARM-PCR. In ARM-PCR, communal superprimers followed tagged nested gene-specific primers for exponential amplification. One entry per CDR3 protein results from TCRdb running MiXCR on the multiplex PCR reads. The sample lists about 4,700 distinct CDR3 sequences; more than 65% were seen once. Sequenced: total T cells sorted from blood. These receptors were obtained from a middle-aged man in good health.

The CDR3 sequence is CASRGLYNEQFF. CDR3 bases: TGTGCCAGCAGGGGACTCTACAATGAGCAGTTCTTC. This rearrangement joins TRBV12-3 or TRBV12-4 to TRBJ2-1; possibly TRBD2 for D (6 bases). The CDR3 is made up of 12 amino acids. V was pared by 6 bases and J by 3 bases, with 6 bases between.

CDR3 bases: TGTGCCAGCAGCTTAATCGGCTCGAGAGGCTACACCTTC. The encoded protein is CASSLIGSRGYTF. The chain combines TRBV7-3 with TRBJ1-2; D remains unclear. Looked up from germline, CDR1 is SGHTA and CDR2 is FQGTGA. The CDR3 spans 13 residues. The ends were cut back, 1 base at V and 8 bases at J, with 11 bases in the middle. Together with reference TRBV7-3 and TRBJ1-2, the CDR3 gives the full variable domain: GAGVSQTPSNKVTEKGKYVELRCDPISGHTALYWYRQSLGQGPEFLIYFQGTGAADDSGLPNDRFFAVRPEGSVSTLKIQRTERGDSAVYLCASSLIGSRGYTFGSGTRLTVV.

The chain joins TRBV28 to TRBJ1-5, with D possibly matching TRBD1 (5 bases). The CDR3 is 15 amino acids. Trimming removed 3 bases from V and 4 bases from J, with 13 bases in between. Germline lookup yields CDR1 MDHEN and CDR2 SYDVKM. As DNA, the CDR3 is TGTGCCAGCAGTTTCGTCAGGGCCACGAATCAGCCCCAGCATTTT. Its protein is CASSFVRATNQPQHF.

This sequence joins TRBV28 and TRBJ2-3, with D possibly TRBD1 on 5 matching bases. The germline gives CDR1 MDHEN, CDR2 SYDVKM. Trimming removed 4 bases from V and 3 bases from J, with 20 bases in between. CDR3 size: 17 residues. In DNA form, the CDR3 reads TGTGCCAGCAGTTCCCCCCTGTTAAGGGGCGAAACAGATACGCAGTATTTT. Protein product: CASSSPLLRGETDTQYF.

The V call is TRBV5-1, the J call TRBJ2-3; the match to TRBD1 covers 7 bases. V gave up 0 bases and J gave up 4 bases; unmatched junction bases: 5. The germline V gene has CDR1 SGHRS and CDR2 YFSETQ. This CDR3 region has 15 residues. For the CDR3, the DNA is TGCGCCAGCAGCTTGGACAGGGGTTGGCCAGATACGCAGTATTTT. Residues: CASSLDRGWPDTQYF. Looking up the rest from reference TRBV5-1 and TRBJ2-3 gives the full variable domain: KAGVTQTPRYLIKTRGQQVTLSCSPISGHRSVSWYQQTPGQGLQFLFEYFSETQRNKGNFPGRFSGRQFSNSRSEMNVSTLELGDSALYLCASSLDRGWPDTQYFGPGTRLTVL.

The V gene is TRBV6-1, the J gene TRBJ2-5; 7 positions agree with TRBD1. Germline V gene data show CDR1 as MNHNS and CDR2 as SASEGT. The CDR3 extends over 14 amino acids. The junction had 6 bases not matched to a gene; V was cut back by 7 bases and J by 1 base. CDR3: CASNYRGPQETQYF. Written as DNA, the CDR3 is TGTGCCAGCAATTACAGGGGACCCCAAGAGACCCAGTACTTC.

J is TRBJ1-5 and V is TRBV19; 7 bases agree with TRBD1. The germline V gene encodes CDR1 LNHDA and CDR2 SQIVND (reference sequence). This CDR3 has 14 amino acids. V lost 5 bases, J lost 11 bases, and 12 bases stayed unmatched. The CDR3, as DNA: TGTGCCAGTAGTGTACAGGGGCCGAGTCGGTCCCAGCATTTT. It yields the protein CASSVQGPSRSQHF.

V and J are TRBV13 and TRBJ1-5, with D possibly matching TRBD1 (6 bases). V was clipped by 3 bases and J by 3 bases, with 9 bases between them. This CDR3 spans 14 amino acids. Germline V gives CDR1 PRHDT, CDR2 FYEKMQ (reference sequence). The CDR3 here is CASSFRGPNQPQHF. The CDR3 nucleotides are TGTGCCAGCAGCTTCAGGGGCCCCAATCAGCCCCAGCATTTT.

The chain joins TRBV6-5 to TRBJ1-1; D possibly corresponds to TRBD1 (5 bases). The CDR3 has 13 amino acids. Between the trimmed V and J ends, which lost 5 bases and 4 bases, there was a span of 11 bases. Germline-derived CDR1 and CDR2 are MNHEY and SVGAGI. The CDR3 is CASSRDWGTEAFF. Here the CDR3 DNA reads TGTGCCAGCAGTCGGGACTGGGGCACTGAAGCTTTCTTT.

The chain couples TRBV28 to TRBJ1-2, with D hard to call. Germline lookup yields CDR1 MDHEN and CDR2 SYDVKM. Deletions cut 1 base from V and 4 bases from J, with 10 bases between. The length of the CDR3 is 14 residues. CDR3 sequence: CASSLSDRLYGYTF. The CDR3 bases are TGTGCCAGCAGTTTATCTGACCGCCTCTATGGCTACACCTTC.

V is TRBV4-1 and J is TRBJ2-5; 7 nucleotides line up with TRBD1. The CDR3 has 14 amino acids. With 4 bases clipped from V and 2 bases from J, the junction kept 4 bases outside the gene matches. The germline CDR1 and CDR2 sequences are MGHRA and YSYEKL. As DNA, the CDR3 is TGCGCCAGCAGCCTGGGACAGCTTCAAGAGACCCAGTACTTC. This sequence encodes CASSLGQLQETQYF.

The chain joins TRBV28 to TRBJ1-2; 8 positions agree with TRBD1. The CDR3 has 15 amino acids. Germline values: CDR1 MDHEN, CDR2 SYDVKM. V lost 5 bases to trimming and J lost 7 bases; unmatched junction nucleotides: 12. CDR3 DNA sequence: TGTGCCAGCAGTCCAGGACAGGGTCTGGGTCGTGGCTACACCTTC. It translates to CASSPGQGLGRGYTF.

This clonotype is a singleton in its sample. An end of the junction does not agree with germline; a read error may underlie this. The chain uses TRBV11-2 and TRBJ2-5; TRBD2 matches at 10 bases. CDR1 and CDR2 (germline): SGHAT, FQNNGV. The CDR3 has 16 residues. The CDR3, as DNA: TGCGCCAGCAGCTTAGGGACTAGCGTGTCTGGGGAGACCCAGTACTTC. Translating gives CASSLGTSVSGETQYF.

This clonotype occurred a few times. CDR3 residues: CASSLRTTGGDTEAFF. The CDR3 nucleotides are TGTGCCAGCAGTTTAAGGACGACAGGAGGAGACACTGAAGCTTTCTTT. The rearrangement joins TRBV12-3 or TRBV12-4 to TRBJ1-1; perhaps TRBD1 as D (6 bases). The length of the CDR3 is 16 residues. Trimming pared 2 bases from V and 3 bases from J, leaving 16 bases between.

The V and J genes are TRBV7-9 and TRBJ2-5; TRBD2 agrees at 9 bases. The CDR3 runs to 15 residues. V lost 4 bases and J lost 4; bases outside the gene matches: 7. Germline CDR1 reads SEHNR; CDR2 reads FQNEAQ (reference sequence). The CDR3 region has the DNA TGTGCCAGCAGCTCGGGACTAGCTGAGAGAGAGACCCAGTACTTC. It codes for CASSSGLAERETQYF.

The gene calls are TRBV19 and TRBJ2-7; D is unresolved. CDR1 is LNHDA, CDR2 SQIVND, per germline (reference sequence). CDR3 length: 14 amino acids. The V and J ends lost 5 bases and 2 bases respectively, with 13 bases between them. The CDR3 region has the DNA TGTGCCAGTAGTCCGGCAGGCCATGCCTACGAGCAGTACTTC. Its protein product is CASSPAGHAYEQYF.

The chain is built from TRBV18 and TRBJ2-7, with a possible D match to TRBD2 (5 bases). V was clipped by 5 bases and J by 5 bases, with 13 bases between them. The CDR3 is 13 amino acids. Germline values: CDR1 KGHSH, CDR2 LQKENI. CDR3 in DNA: TGTGCCAGCTCATCTGGGATCGGGAACGAGCAGTACTTC. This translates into CASSSGIGNEQYF.

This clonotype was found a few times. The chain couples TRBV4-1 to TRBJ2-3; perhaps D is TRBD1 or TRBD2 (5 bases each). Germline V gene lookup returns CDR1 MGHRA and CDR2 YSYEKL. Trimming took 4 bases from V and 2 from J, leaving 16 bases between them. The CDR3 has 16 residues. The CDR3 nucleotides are TGCGCCAGCAGCCGAGCCCCGATGGGGGTCACAGATACGCAGTATTTT. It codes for CASSRAPMGVTDTQYF.

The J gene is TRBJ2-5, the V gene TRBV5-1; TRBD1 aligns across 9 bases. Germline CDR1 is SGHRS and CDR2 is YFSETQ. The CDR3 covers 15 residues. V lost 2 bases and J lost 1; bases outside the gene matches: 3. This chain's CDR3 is CASSFGTGRQETQYF. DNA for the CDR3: TGCGCCAGCAGCTTTGGGACAGGGCGCCAAGAGACCCAGTACTTC.

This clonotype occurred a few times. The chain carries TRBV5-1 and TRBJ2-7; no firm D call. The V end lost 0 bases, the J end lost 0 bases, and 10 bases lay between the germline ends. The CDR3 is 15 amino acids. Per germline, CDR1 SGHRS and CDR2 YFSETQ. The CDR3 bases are TGCGCCAGCAGCTTGGGCGGCTTTTCCTCCTACGAGCAGTACTTC. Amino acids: CASSLGGFSSYEQYF.

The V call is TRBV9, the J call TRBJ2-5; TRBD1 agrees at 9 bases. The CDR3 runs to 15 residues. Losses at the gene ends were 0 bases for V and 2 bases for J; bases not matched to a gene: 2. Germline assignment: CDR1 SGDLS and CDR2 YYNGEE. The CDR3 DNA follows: TGTGCCAGCAGCGTAGGTGGGACAGGGCAAGAGACCCAGTACTTC. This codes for CASSVGGTGQETQYF. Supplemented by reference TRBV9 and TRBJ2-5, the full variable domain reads DSGVTQTPKHLITATGQRVTLRCSPRSGDLSVYWYQQSLDQGLQFLIQYYNGEERAKGNILERFSAQQFPDLHSELNLSSLELGDSALYFCASSVGGTGQETQYFGPGTRLLVL.

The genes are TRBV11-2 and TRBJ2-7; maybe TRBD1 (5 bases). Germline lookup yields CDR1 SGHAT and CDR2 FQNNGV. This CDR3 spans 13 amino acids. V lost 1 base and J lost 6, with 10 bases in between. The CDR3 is CASSLGQGGEQYF. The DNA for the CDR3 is TGTGCCAGCAGCTTAGGGCAGGGCGGCGAGCAGTACTTC.

CDR3 residues: CASNRDGLNSPLHF. The DNA of the CDR3 is TGTGCCAGCAACCGGGACGGCTTAAATTCACCCCTCCACTTT. The chain has TRBV28 and TRBJ1-6, with TRBD1 as a possible D gene (5 bases). The CDR3 totals 14 residues. The V end lost 7 bases, the J end lost 7 bases, and 14 bases lay between the germline ends. Germline V CDR1 and CDR2: MDHEN, SYDVKM.

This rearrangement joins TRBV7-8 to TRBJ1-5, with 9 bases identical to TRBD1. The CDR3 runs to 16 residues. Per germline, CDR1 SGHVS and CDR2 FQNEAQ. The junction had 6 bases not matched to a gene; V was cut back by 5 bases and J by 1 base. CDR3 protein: CASSPRDRVSNQPQHF. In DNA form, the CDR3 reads TGTGCCAGCAGCCCCCGGGACAGGGTGAGCAATCAGCCCCAGCATTTT.